Listed here are 23 T cell receptor beta chains from one sample, sequenced in a study of tumor-infiltrating lymphocytes in primary liver carcinoma. Co-extracted RNA and DNA came from roughly 20-30 mg of unsorted bulk tissue. The investigators made TCR beta cDNA from roughly 460 ng total RNA, using a constant-region primer. Each TCR beta library was derived from three nested multiplex PCR rounds that employed slightly modified ARM-PCR. In the first two PCR rounds, TRBV1-TRBV30 forward primers were paired with a C-beta reverse primer, and each round lasted roughly 9 cycles. Via MiXCR, TCRdb re-called the multiplex PCR reads, giving one row per CDR3 protein. The repertoire holds tens of thousands of distinct CDR3 sequences, roughly 74% seen once, with approximately 40% in the top ten. The sequenced sample consisted of tumor-adjacent normal liver tissue. The receptors were gathered from a man in his forties or fifties with primary liver carcinoma and hepatitis B virus infection.

This chain joins TRBV6-7 and TRBJ2-4, with D maybe TRBD2 (5 bases). TRBV6-7 is labeled an ORF, and its function is uncertain. V gave up 4 bases and J gave up 8 bases, with 15 bases separating them. The CDR3 covers 14 residues. DNA of the CDR3: TGTGCCAGCAGTTGCTACGGGGATCGGTACATTCAGTACTTC. Protein: CASSCYGDRYIQYF.

To note about this clonotype: Sequence at one end of the junction differs from germline and may be a read error. The gene calls are TRBV6-5 and TRBJ2-1, with TRBD1 matching over 9 bases. Per the germline V gene, CDR1 is MNHEY and CDR2 is SVGAGI. CDR3 length: 13 amino acids. The chain's CDR3 is CAGSQRQGGEHFF. In DNA form, the CDR3 reads TGTGCCGGCAGTCAACGACAGGGGGGTGAGCACTTCTTC.

As concerns this clonotype: A much more abundant neighbour one base away suggests this may be a read error. The V call is TRBV7-9, the J call TRBJ2-1, with D unresolved. This CDR3 has 13 residues. The germline V gene has CDR1 SEHNR and CDR2 FQNEAQ (reference sequence). In DNA form, the CDR3 reads TGTGCCGGCAGCCTTCCCCCCGACAATGAGCAGTTCTTC. Translating gives CAGSLPPDNEQFF.

Notes on this clonotype: The junction and the germline gene differ at one end; a read error may be behind it. The chain couples TRBV12-3 or TRBV12-4 to TRBJ2-1; 7 bases align to TRBD1. The CDR3 extends over 13 amino acids. This CDR3 reads CASSRTGYNGQFF. CDR3 sequence (DNA): TGTGCCAGCAGTCGGACAGGCTACAATGGGCAGTTCTTC.

This clonotype was seen at least ten times. This may be a read error: a much more frequent sequence differs by one nucleotide. The gene calls are TRBV6-1 and TRBJ2-7; 8 bases match TRBD2. This CDR3 comprises 14 residues. CDR1 is MNHNS and CDR2 is SASEGT in the germline V gene. The DNA of the CDR3 is TGTGCCAGTACAAGCGGGAGCTTGTCCTACGAGCAGTGCTTC. Amino acid sequence: CASTSGSLSYEQCF.

In the case of this clonotype: No conserved phenylalanine or tryptophan ends this CDR3, so it is likely a read error. V and J are TRBV7-9 and TRBJ2-1; TRBD2 matches 8 bases. Germline-derived CDR1 and CDR2 are SEHNR and FQNEAQ (reference sequence). The CDR3 runs 14 residues. V lost 5 bases to trimming and J lost 7 bases; unmatched junction nucleotides: 7. CDR3 sequence (DNA): TGTGCCAGCAGCGGTCCACTAGCGGAGAATGAGCAGTTCTCC. Encoded protein: CASSGPLAENEQFS.

Worth noting for this clonotype: One end of the junction does not line up with germline, which may come from a read error. The CDR3, as DNA: TGTGCCATCAGTAGGTCAGGCAATCAGGCCCAGCATTTT. Its protein is CAISRSGNQAQHF. This chain uses TRBV2 with TRBJ1-5; D is undetermined. CDR3 length: 13 amino acids. From germline, CDR1 is SNHLY and CDR2 FYNNEI.

Concerning this clonotype itself: No conserved phenylalanine or tryptophan is present at the end of the CDR3, so a read error is the likely explanation. The chain is built from TRBV6-5 and TRBJ2-3; the match to TRBD2 covers 12 bases. Germline CDR1 MNHEY, CDR2 SVGAGI. The CDR3 contains 15 residues. The trim removed 9 bases at V and 6 bases at J, leaving 10 bases unmatched. The CDR3 here is CASNPGLAGTDTQYL. The CDR3 DNA reads TGTGCCAGTAATCCAGGACTAGCGGGAACGGATACGCAGTATCTT.

This clonotype was observed a single time. The junction departs from the called germline gene at one end, perhaps through a read error. This chain uses TRBV14 with TRBJ2-2; possible D gene TRBD1, 6 bases. This CDR3 contains 17 residues. Germline lookup yields CDR1 SGHDN and CDR2 FVKESK. The CDR3 sequence is CASSQGGRTGNTGELFF. For the CDR3, the DNA is TGTGCCAGCAGCCAAGGAGGCAGAACAGGGAACACCGGGGAGTTGTTTTTT.

On this clonotype: The junction departs from the called germline gene at one end, perhaps through a read error. The V call is TRBV14, the J call TRBJ2-1; 8 bases are a match to TRBD2. In germline, CDR1 is SGHDN, CDR2 FVKESK. The CDR3 has 16 amino acids. The CDR3 coding sequence is TGTGCTGGCAGTGCCGTAGCGGGATGGGTAAACAATGAGGAGTTCTTC. Its protein product is CAGSAVAGWVNNEEFF.

There are many counts of this clonotype. The rearrangement uses TRBV24-1 and TRBJ2-7; TRBD2 matches 7 bases. CDR1 and CDR2 (germline): KGHDR, SFDVKD. This CDR3 has 16 residues. With 0 bases clipped from V and 2 bases from J, the junction kept 6 bases outside the gene matches. CDR3 sequence: CATSDLLPSGAYEQYF. The CDR3 DNA sequence: TGTGCCACCAGTGATTTGCTTCCTAGCGGTGCCTACGAGCAGTACTTC.

A note on this clonotype: Lacking the conserved final phenylalanine or tryptophan, this CDR3 likely reflects a read error. Because the CDR3's place on the DNA is in doubt, the DNA is left out and the CDR3 is given as listed by TCRdb. The rearrangement joins TRBV11-2 to TRBJ2-5; the table gives TRBD2 as D, unverified against the DNA. Including both end residues, the CDR3 is 14 amino acids long. CDR1 and CDR2 (germline): SGHAT, FQNNGV. CDR3 protein: CASSIESSGTRGYI.

Only a few counts were recorded for this clonotype. The junction departs from germline at one end; a sequencing error may be responsible. V is TRBV28 and J is TRBJ1-2; no firm D call. Germline V gene sequence: CDR1 MDHEN, CDR2 SYDVKM. This CDR3 is built from 13 residues. The CDR3 DNA sequence: TGTGCCAGCAGTTTAATGGTCGGCTATGACTACACCTTC. This sequence encodes CASSLMVGYDYTF.

Points on this clonotype: Sequence at one end of the junction differs from germline and may be a read error. J is TRBJ2-5 and V is TRBV7-9; 8 positions match TRBD2. The germline gives CDR1 SEHNR, CDR2 FQNEAQ (reference sequence). The CDR3 is 15 residues long. The CDR3 reads CASSLGLASQETRYF. The CDR3 nucleotides read TGTGCCAGCAGCTTAGGACTAGCGAGCCAAGAGACCCGGTACTTC.

The chain couples TRBV4-1 to TRBJ1-4; weak D call: TRBD1 (6 bases). Germline V gene sequence: CDR1 MGHRA, CDR2 YSYEKL. Trimming shortened V by 1 base and J by 8 bases, and 17 bases separated the two germline ends. This CDR3 contains 16 residues. CDR3 in amino acids: CASSQGGEGRGEKLFF. The CDR3 DNA follows: TGCGCCAGCAGCCAAGGAGGAGAGGGCAGGGGAGAAAAACTGTTTTTT.

This clonotype appeared once. V usage is TRBV10-2 and J usage is TRBJ2-1; D uncertain. The length of the CDR3 is 12 residues. Germline-derived CDR1 and CDR2 are WSHSY and SAAADI. As DNA, the CDR3 is TGCGTCAGTAGCCACGGGTACAATGAGCAGTTCTTC. It codes for CVSSHGYNEQFF.

This chain uses TRBV5-6 with TRBJ2-3; D not resolved. The germline V gene has CDR1 SGHDT and CDR2 YYEEEE. V lost 5 bases, J lost 6 bases, and 16 bases lay in between. The length of the CDR3 is 14 residues. The CDR3 spells CASRFLSESDTQYF. DNA of the CDR3: TGTGCCAGCAGATTTTTATCAGAGTCGGATACGCAGTATTTT.

About this clonotype itself: The germline gene is not matched at one end of the junction; a read error may be the cause. The gene calls are TRBV5-4 and TRBJ2-3, with D tentatively TRBD1 (5 bases). The germline V gene has CDR1 SGHNT and CDR2 YYREEE (reference sequence). CDR3 length: 14 amino acids. CDR3 bases: TGTGCCAGCACCTTGTATCAGGGTGCAGATACGCAGTATTTT. Protein sequence: CASTLYQGADTQYF.

Notes on this clonotype: The junction departs from germline at one end; a sequencing error may be responsible. This rearrangement joins TRBV29-1 to TRBJ2-3, with D tentatively TRBD2 (6 bases). Germline CDR1 and CDR2: SQVTM and ANQGSEA. CDR3 length: 15 residues. In nucleotides, the CDR3 is TGCAGCGTTGAGGGCGGGGCCGGCATCACGGAAACGCAATATTTT. This translates into CSVEGGAGITETQYF.

V is TRBV28 and J is TRBJ2-3; a weak D match, TRBD2 (5 bases). V lost 3 bases to trimming and J lost 5 bases, with 15 bases between them. Germline V lookup: CDR1 MDHEN, CDR2 SYDVKM. This CDR3 is built from 15 residues. The CDR3 loop is CASSLSPGIGDTQYF. CDR3 DNA: TGTGCCAGCAGTTTGAGTCCGGGAATCGGAGATACGCAGTATTTT.

The V call is TRBV5-1, the J call TRBJ1-1; the D is unclear. Germline V CDR1 and CDR2: SGHRS, YFSETQ. The CDR3 has 13 amino acids. Between the trimmed V and J ends, which lost 5 bases and 6 bases, there was a span of 14 bases. This chain's CDR3 is CASSRERSAEAFF. The CDR3 DNA is TGCGCCAGCAGTCGAGAGCGGAGCGCTGAAGCTTTCTTT.

As regards this clonotype: Its ends do not fully match the called genes, so a read error is possible. The chain is built from TRBV11-2 and TRBJ2-6, with 8 bases aligning to TRBD1. CDR3 length equals 21 residues. Germline V gives CDR1 SGHAT, CDR2 FQNNGV. The CDR3 nucleotides read TGTTCCAGCAGCATGGGGGGAGACAGGGGCATCTCCCTCTCTTGGGCCAACGTCCTGACTTTC. Encoded protein: CSSSMGGDRGISLSWANVLTF.

J is TRBJ1-1 and V is TRBV6-5, with D maybe TRBD1 (5 bases). V lost 9 bases to trimming and J lost 3 bases, with 20 bases between them. The CDR3 sequence is 15 residues long. Per germline, CDR1 MNHEY and CDR2 SVGAGI. In DNA form, the CDR3 reads TGTGCCAGTGGTTACCAGCCGGGGCCGTACACTGAAGCTTTCTTT. Translation: CASGYQPGPYTEAFF.